The entry below gives a single T cell receptor beta chain sequence along with its context. Its antigen is unknown. No much larger clone exists at a distance of one base, and base qualities are not known. This sample was included in a study of blood T cell repertoires in COVID-19 (TCRdb year 2020). Background for the entire study: Samples from collaborators originated in the United States, Italy and Spain and spanned both the acute and convalescent phases of COVID-19. Subjects who had been exposed to COVID-19, were actively infected with it, or had recovered from it provided the deeply sampled blood TCRbeta repertoires that made up the dataset. The repertoires were released in a freely available public database meant as a resource for research on the immune response to SARS-CoV-2. Samples were obtained from the ongoing ImmuneRACE study (first 160 participants) and from about 1,300 subjects provided by 6 global collaborators. The prospective study material was composed of cDNA or gDNA derived from T cells, B-cell-depleted T cells, or PBMCs. Nearly every sample came with metadata listing a de-identified subject ID, COVID-19 status, age in years and sex. HLA class I and class II types, where available, came from metadata supplied by the sample provider rather than from assay-based typing.

TCRbeta CDR3 regions were amplified from genomic DNA using the immunoSEQ Assay, a bias-controlled multiplex PCR. The original pipeline was this. Nucleated cell counts per sample were estimated from amplification of reference gene primers within the assay. Sequence reads were collapsed and filtered to measure the absolute abundance of every unique TCRbeta CDR3 rearrangement. For each sample, productive Simpson clonality was calculated as the square root of Simpson's diversity index over productive rearrangements. The clones in this table, taken by TCRdb from immuneACCESS, are in-frame only. Not every clone is retained; where verified, under half of the shortfall comes from an unresolved V gene, and the cause of the rest is unknown. V, J and clone size derive from that table, while D and trimming were established from the DNA sequence. Here the sample has 650,000 to 800,000 clones; about nine tenths occur a single time. In total, the top ten clones hold 0.2% to 0.3% of the sample.

The CDR3, from cysteine to phenylalanine, totals 13 residues. The entry retains the CDR3 DNA only, 39 bases that are in frame from base 1. CDR1 and CDR2, looked up from the germline V gene, are MNHEY and SVGAGI. The junction shows trimming of 5 bases on V and 7 bases on J, plus 11 bases between the germline ends. Here is what the overall study found, with its caveats: How much clinical and demographic metadata was included differed by source and by participant, and the metadata was provided uncurated.

Each collaborating institution followed its own protocols to collect whole blood in K2EDTA tubes. For TCRbeta analysis, collaborators shipped samples as frozen whole blood, isolated PBMCs, or DNA extracted from either of those sample types. The rearranged segments are TRBV6-5 and TRBJ1-4; the D gene cannot be resolved reliably. The material sequenced was peripheral blood. This TCR derives from a young woman with acute or convalescent COVID-19. The DNA reads TGTGCCAGCAGTATAACGGTTTTTGAAAAACTGTTTTTT. Its amino acids are CASSITVFEKLFF.